This T cell receptor (beta chain) was retrieved from a study of blood T cells in healthy people across ages. Donor samples were obtained from healthy Caucasian individuals from Russia, aged 6 to 90. The total RNA that was extracted per sample amounted to at least 5 micrograms. CDR3 size: 15 residues. J lost 2 bases, V lost 4 bases, and 6 bases had no gene match. The germline V gene has CDR1 MGHRA and CDR2 YSYEKL. In its sample, this clonotype was seen once. A J-beta primer mix and a sample-barcoded 5' primer were used in a second PCR of roughly 6 to 11 cycles. Each cDNA molecule carried a tag from a template-switch adaptor that contained 12 random nucleotides. TCRdb ran MiXCR on the 5' RACE reads and lists one entry per CDR3 protein. The sample has 1.8 million or so distinct CDR3 sequences; 35% to 50% are singletons.

Material: blood. The chain recombines TRBV4-1 with TRBJ2-3; 7 bases agree with TRBD1. The source is a human donor in good health. CDR3: CASSPVTGTTDTQYF. CDR3 DNA sequence: TGCGCCAGCAGCCCCGTGACAGGGACCACAGATACGCAGTATTTT.